The TCR beta chain under discussion was sequenced for a study of T cell responses to AZD1222 COVID-19 vaccine (dated by TCRdb to 2020 to 2022). About the study as a whole: A total of just over 230 trial participants underwent TCR sequencing, of whom about 200 had received two doses of AZD1222 and around 26 had received two doses of the MenACWY control vaccine. Enrollment into the trials was organized by age into subgroups of 18-55, 56-69 and 70-plus years, and those subgroups contained roughly 140, 27 and 60 TCR-sequenced participants, respectively.

The V and J ends are trimmed by 4 bases and 5 bases, leaving 12 bases between them. The CDR3 starts with the cysteine, ends with the phenylalanine, and has 14 residues. Of the read, only the CDR3 DNA is kept; its 42 bases are in frame from base 1. Based on the germline V gene, the CDR1 and CDR2 sequences are SGHRS and YFSETQ. For this clone: Its antigen remains unidentified. There are no base qualities to consult, and no much larger clone falls within one base.

The CDR3 regions of human TCRbeta chains were subjected to immunosequencing. Under the source paper's analysis protocol: TCRs in the repertoires were matched against a reference library of SARS-CoV-2-specific TCRs that had been generated with the MIRA antigen-specificity platform. Breadth was defined as the fraction of unique TCRs that were SARS-CoV-2-associated, and depth was defined as the fraction of total T cells that were SARS-CoV-2-associated. Using the MIRA data, every spike-specific TCR was mapped to the spike region that the TCR reacted to and assigned to either a CD4 or a CD8 class. Log10-transformed breadth and depth values were compared by one-way ANOVA with Sidak's multiple comparisons tests. In TCRdb, the immuneACCESS table is reduced to in-frame sequences with V and J assigned. These tables do not hold every clone; where another copy was compared, an unresolved V gene accounts for under half, and the others remain unexplained. V and J calls and clone size are given by that table; D and trimming were obtained from the DNA. The sample has 80,000 to 90,000 clones on record, over 75% of them singletons. The ten most abundant clones make up roughly 4.7% of the sample.

According to the study, the label for this sample's time point signals: baseline before first vaccination. Reading the label with the study, this specimen's treatment or condition is: meningococcal conjugate vaccine given as trial control. Vaccinee samples came from UK trials COV001 and COV002, including a single-blind randomized controlled phase 2/3 trial of AZD1222 (ChAdOx1 nCoV-19) in healthy adults. For TCRbeta chain sequencing, PBMC samples from trial participants were taken at day 0 and at day 28 after the second dose. Overall results and qualifications from the work: The 56-69-year group was small, and its depth increase did not reach significance, likely because of low power. Vaccine-associated CD4 TCRs spanned the whole spike protein, with dominant responses in regions 160-218 and 743-854. Conclusions about previously exposed vaccinees were limited because only six AZD1222 recipients were SARS-CoV-2 seropositive at baseline. After two AZD1222 doses, spike-specific TCR breadth and depth were significantly higher than at day 0 and than in MenACWY recipients. Because no day 14 peak-response samples were available, repertoires were characterized only after the peak T cell response. Reportedly, close to half of the unique spike-specific TCRs recognized epitopes lying outside the regions that are mutated in the B.1.351 and B.1.1.7 variants. Participants were mostly white British and included more females than males, and it was suggested by the authors that clonal diversity may have been underestimated.

The input for sequencing was peripheral blood, taken on day 0 of MenACWY control vaccination. This sequence originates from an adult in good health. The V gene is TRBV5-1 and the J gene is TRBJ2-2, with TRBD2 perhaps the D gene, on 5 matching bases. CDR3 reads: CASSTATGTGELFF. The DNA sequence is given as TGCGCCAGCAGCACAGCTACGGGGACCGGGGAGCTGTTTTTT. The full variable domain, completed from the reference TRBV5-1 and TRBJ2-2 proteins outside the CDR3, reads KAGVTQTPRYLIKTRGQQVTLSCSPISGHRSVSWYQQTPGQGLQFLFEYFSETQRNKGNFPGRFSGRQFSNSRSEMNVSTLELGDSALYLCASSTATGTGELFFGEGSRLTVL.